Below are 8 T cell receptor beta chains sequenced from a single sample in a study of T cell responses to AZD1222 COVID-19 vaccine (dated by TCRdb to about 2021). The method behind the library was the immunoSEQ multiplex PCR assay. In TCRdb, the immuneACCESS table is reduced to in-frame sequences with V and J assigned. These tables do not hold every clone; where another copy was compared, an unresolved V gene accounts for under half, and the others remain unexplained. Within this sample are about 210,000 clones, with roughly 94% of them counted one time only. The ten largest clones capture about 1.5% of the sample. Read against the paper, the sample's time point label means: about 28 days (+/-7) after the second vaccine dose. This specimen's treatment or condition label, interpreted: meningococcal conjugate vaccine given as trial control. This material consisted of peripheral blood, taken 28 days after the second dose of the MenACWY control vaccine. The receptors were sampled from an adult who received the MenACWY meningococcal vaccine as a control.

The genes are TRBV9 and TRBJ2-1; D possibly uses TRBD1 or TRBD2 (7 bases each). V was trimmed by 1 base and J by 5 bases, leaving 10 bases between them. The CDR3 extends over 14 amino acids. From germline, CDR1 is SGDLS and CDR2 YYNGEE. CDR3 nucleotides: TGTGCCAGCAGCGTATCAGGGGGGGACAATGAGCAGTTCTTC. It yields the protein CASSVSGGDNEQFF.

The J gene is TRBJ1-1, the V gene TRBV10-1, with 9 nucleotides matching TRBD1. J lost 4 bases, V lost 4 bases, and 4 bases had no gene match. Germline lookup yields CDR1 WNHNN and CDR2 SYGVQD (reference sequence). The length of the CDR3 is 14 residues. The CDR3 DNA follows: TGCGCCAGCAGTGGGACAGGGGTTGGCACTGAAGCTTTCTTT. It codes for CASSGTGVGTEAFF.

The gene calls are TRBV7-2 and TRBJ2-5; tentative D call: TRBD1 (6 bases). This CDR3 comprises 15 residues. Germline loops: CDR1 SGHTA, CDR2 FQGNSA. V lost 0 bases, J lost 3 bases, and 11 bases lay in between. The CDR3: CASSLAMGAEETQYF. Written as DNA, the CDR3 is TGTGCCAGCAGCTTAGCAATGGGGGCCGAAGAGACCCAGTACTTC.

V gene TRBV4-2 combines with J gene TRBJ1-6, with D perhaps TRBD1 (5 bases). CDR1 is LGHNA and CDR2 is YNFKEQ in the germline V gene. Trimming took off 4 bases at V and 9 bases at J, with 16 bases between the two ends. CDR3 length: 15 residues. Here the CDR3 DNA reads TGTGCCAGCAGCCTTAAGGACATAGAACCTTCACCCCTCCACTTT. This gives the protein CASSLKDIEPSPLHF.

This sequence joins TRBV6-5 and TRBJ2-1, with 10 bases matching TRBD2. The germline gives CDR1 MNHEY, CDR2 SVGAGI. Trimming at V came to 10 bases and at J to 3 bases, leaving 3 bases not matched to a gene. The CDR3 extends over 13 amino acids. The CDR3, as DNA: TGTGCCACCACTAGCGGGGACTACAATGAGCAGTTCTTC. Its translation: CATTSGDYNEQFF.

The V gene is TRBV27, the J gene TRBJ2-7; D tentatively reads TRBD1 or TRBD2 (6 bases each). This CDR3 is 12 amino acids long. The germline V and J ends were trimmed by 8 bases and 1 base, with 9 bases remaining between them. Per the germline V gene, CDR1 is MNHEY and CDR2 is SMNVEV (reference sequence). The CDR3 loop reads CASGGGSYEQYF. CDR3 DNA: TGTGCCAGCGGAGGGGGATCCTACGAGCAGTACTTC.

This chain joins TRBV4-2 and TRBJ2-7; 9 bases line up with TRBD2. V dropped 0 bases and J dropped 0; count of bases not matched to a gene: 6. Germline V lookup: CDR1 LGHNA, CDR2 YNFKEQ. The CDR3 runs 17 residues. The CDR3 spells CASSQDDSGRSSYEQYF. CDR3 in DNA: TGTGCCAGCAGCCAAGATGATAGCGGGAGAAGCTCCTACGAGCAGTACTTC.

The chain carries TRBV14 and TRBJ1-4; D gene uncertain. With 3 bases removed from V and 3 bases from J, the gap between germline ends came to 8 bases. This CDR3 is 14 amino acids long. In germline, CDR1 is SGHDN, CDR2 FVKESK. The CDR3 loop is CASSHWGANEKLFF. In nucleotides, the CDR3 is TGTGCCAGCAGCCATTGGGGAGCTAATGAAAAACTGTTTTTT. Full variable domain (missing parts from reference TRBV14 and TRBJ1-4): EAGVTQFPSHSVIEKGQTVTLRCDPISGHDNLYWYRRVMGKEIKFLLHFVKESKQDESGMPNNRFLAERTGGTYSTLKVQPAELEDSGVYFCASSHWGANEKLFFGSGTQLSVL.